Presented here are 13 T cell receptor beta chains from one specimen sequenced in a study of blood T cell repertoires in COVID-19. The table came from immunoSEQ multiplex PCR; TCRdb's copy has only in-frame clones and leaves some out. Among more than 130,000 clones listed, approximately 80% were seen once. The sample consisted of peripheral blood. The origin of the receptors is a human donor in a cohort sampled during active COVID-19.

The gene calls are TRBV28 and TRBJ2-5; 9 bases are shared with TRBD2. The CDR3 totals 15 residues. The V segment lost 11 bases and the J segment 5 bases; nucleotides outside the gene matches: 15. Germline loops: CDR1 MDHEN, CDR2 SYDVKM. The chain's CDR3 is CARGGLAGGAETQYF. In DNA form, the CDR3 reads TGTGCCCGCGGGGGACTCGCGGGGGGGGCGGAGACCCAGTACTTC.

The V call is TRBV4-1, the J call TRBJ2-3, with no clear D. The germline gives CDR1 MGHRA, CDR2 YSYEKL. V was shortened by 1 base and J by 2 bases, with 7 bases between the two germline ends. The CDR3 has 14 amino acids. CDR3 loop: CASSQVPDTDTQYF. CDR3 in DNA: TGCGCCAGCAGCCAAGTGCCAGACACAGATACGCAGTATTTT.

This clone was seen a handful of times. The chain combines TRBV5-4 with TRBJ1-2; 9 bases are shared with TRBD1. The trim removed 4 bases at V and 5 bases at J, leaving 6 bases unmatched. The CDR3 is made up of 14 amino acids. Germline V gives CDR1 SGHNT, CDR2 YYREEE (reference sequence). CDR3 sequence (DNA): TGTGCCAGCAGCCTGCGGGGACAGGGATATGGCTACACCTTC. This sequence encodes CASSLRGQGYGYTF.

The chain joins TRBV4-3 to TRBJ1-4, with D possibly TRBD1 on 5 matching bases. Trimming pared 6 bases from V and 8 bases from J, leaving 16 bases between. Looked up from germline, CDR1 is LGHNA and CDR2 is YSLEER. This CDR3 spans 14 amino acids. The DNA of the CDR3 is TGCGCCAGCAGTACGCAGGGTTTACGGGAAAAACTGTTTTTT. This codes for CASSTQGLREKLFF.

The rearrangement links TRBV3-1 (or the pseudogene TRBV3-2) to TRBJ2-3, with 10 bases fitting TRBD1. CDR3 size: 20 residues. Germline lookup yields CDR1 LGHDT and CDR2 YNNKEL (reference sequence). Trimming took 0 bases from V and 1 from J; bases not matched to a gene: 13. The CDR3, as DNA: TGTGCCAGCAGCCAAGATCCGAGGGACAGGGGTTCTCTAGGCACAGATACGCAGTATTTT. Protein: CASSQDPRDRGSLGTDTQYF.

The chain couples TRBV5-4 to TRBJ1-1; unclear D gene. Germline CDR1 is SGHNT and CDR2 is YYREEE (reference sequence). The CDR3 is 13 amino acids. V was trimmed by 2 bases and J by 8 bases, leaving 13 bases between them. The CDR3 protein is CASSLAPGREAFF. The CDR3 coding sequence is TGTGCCAGCAGCTTAGCACCAGGCAGGGAAGCTTTCTTT.

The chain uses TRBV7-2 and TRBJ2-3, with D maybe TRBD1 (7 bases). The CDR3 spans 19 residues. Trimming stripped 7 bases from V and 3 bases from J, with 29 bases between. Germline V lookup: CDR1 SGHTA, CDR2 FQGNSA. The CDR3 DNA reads TGTGCCAGCAAAGAGGGACCGGGACAGCTTATTCGGGGGACAGATACGCAGTATTTT. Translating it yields CASKEGPGQLIRGTDTQYF.

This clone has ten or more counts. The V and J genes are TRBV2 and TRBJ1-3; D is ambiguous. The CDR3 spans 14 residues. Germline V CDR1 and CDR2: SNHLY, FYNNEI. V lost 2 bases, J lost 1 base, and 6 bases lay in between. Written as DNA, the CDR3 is TGTGCCAGCAGTGAACCGAGATCTGGAAACACCATATATTTT. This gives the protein CASSEPRSGNTIYF.

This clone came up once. The CDR3 coding sequence is TGTGCCAGCAGCCCTCTTCCGGCAGGGGGGTACACCGGGGAGCTGTTTTTT. Translated, it gives CASSPLPAGGYTGELFF. This rearrangement joins TRBV5-4 to TRBJ2-2, with a weak D call TRBD1 (7 bases). This CDR3 comprises 17 residues. Between the trimmed V and J ends, which lost 4 bases and 3 bases, there was a span of 19 bases. Germline V gene lookup returns CDR1 SGHNT and CDR2 YYREEE (reference sequence). The full variable domain, rest sourced from reference TRBV5-4 and TRBJ2-2, is ETGVTQSPTHLIKTRGQQVTLRCSSQSGHNTVSWYQQALGQGPQFIFQYYREEENGRGNFPPRFSGLQFPNYSSELNVNALELDDSALYLCASSPLPAGGYTGELFFGEGSRLTVL.

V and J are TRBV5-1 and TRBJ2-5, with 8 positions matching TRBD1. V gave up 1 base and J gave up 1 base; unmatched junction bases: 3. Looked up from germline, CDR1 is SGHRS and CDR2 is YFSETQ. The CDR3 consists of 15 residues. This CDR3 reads CASSLMGTGQETQYF. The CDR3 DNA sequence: TGCGCCAGCAGCTTGATGGGGACAGGCCAAGAGACCCAGTACTTC.

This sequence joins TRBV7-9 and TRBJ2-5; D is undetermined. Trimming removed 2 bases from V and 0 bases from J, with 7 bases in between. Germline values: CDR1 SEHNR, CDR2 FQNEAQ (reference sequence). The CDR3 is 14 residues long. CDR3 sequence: CASSLNGYQETQYF. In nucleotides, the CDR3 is TGTGCCAGCAGCTTAAACGGGTACCAAGAGACCCAGTACTTC.

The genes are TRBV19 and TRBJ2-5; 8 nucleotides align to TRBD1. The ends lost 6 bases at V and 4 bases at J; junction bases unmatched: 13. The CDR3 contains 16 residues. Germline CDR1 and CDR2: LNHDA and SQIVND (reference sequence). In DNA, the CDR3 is TGTGCCAGTAGCGGCTTTTCAGATGGACAGGGAGAGACCCAGTACTTC. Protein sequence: CASSGFSDGQGETQYF.

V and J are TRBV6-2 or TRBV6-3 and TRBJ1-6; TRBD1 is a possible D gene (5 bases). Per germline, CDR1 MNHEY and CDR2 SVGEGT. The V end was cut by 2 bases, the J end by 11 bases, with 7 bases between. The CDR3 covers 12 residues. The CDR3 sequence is CASSYQGTPLHF. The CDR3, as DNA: TGTGCCAGCAGTTACCAGGGTACACCCCTCCACTTT.